The present TCR beta chain was sequenced within a study of early stage breast cancer tumors. Study as a whole: ER+/PR+/HER2- status applied to about 75% of the 16 invasive breast tumors.

Study observations and caveats: In 14 of 16 patients, blood comparison separated tumor from normal breast.

The V and J ends lost 5 bases and 4 bases respectively, with 17 bases between them. Germline V gives CDR1 SGDLS, CDR2 YYNGEE. This CDR3 has 15 amino acids. The data were produced by immunoSEQ multiplex PCR, yet TCRdb's version contains in-frame clones alone and is incomplete. In the table there are 40,000 to 60,000 clones, roughly 80% of which are singletons. To note about this clone: What it recognizes is unknown.

This chain joins TRBV9 and TRBJ2-3; D is undetermined. The origin of this receptor is a person between 50 and 60 years old with breast cancer. The sequenced material came from blood. The CDR3 loop is CASRLGLQSSDTQYF. CDR3 nucleotide sequence: TGTGCCAGCAGGTTAGGATTACAGTCATCAGATACGCAGTATTTT.